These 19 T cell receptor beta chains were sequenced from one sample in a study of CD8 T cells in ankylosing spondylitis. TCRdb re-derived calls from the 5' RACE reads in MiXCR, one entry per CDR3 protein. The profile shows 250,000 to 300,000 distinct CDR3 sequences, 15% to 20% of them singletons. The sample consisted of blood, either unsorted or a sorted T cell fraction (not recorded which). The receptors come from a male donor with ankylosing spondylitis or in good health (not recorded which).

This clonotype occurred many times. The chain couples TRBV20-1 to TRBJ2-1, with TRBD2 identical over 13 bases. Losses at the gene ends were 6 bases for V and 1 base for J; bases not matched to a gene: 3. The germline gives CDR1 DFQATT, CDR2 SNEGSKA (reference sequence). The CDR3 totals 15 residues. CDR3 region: CSARGLAGSYNEQFF. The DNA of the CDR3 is TGCAGTGCCCGGGGACTAGCGGGGTCCTACAATGAGCAGTTCTTC.

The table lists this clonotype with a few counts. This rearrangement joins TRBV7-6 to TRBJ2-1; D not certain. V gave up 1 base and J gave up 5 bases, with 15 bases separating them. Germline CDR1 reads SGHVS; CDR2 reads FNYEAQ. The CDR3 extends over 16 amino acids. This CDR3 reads CASSLGLGPPHNEQFF. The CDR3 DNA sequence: TGTGCCAGCAGCTTAGGGCTAGGGCCCCCACACAATGAGCAGTTCTTC.

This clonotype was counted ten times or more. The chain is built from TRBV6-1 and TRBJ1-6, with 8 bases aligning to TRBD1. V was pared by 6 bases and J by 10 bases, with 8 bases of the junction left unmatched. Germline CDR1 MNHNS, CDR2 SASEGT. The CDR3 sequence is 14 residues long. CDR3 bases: TGTGCCAGCAGATCCCCAGGGGGCCCATCACCCCTCCACTTT. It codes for CASRSPGGPSPLHF.

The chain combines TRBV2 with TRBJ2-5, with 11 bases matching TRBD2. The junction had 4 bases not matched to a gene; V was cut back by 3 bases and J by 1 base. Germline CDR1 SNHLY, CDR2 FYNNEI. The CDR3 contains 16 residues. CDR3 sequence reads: CASSDPSGRFQETQYF. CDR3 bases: TGTGCCAGCAGTGACCCTAGCGGGAGGTTCCAAGAGACCCAGTACTTC.

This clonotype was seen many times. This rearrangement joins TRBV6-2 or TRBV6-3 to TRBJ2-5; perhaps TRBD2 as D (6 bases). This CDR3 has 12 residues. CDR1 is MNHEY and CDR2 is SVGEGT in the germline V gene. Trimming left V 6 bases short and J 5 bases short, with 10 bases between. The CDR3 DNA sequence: TGTGCCAGCAGATCGGAGGGGGAGACCCAGTACTTC. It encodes CASRSEGETQYF.

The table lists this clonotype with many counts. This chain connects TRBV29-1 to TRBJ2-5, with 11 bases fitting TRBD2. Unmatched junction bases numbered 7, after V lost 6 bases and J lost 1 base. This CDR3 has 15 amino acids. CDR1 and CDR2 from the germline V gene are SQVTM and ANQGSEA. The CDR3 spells CSVVPGLAVQETQYF. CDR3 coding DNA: TGCAGCGTAGTCCCGGGACTAGCGGTCCAAGAGACCCAGTACTTC.

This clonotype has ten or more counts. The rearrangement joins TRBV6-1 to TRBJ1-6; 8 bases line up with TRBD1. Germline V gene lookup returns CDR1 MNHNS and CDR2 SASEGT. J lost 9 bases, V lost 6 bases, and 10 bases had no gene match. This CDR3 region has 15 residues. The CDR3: CASSRGQGGFSPLHF. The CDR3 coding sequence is TGTGCCAGCAGCCGTGGACAGGGAGGATTTTCACCCCTCCACTTT.

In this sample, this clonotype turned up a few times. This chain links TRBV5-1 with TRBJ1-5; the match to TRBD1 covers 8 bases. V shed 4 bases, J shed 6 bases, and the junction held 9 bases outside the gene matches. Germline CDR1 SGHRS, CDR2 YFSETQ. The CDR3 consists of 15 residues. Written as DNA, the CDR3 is TGCGCCAGCAGCCAAACGACAGGGGTGGGTCAGCCCCAGCATTTT. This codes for CASSQTTGVGQPQHF.

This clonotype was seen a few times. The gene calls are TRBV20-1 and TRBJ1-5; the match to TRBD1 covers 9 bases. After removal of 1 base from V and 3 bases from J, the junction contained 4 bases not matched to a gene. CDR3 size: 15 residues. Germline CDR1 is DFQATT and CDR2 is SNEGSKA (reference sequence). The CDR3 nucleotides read TGCAGTGCTAGAGGGTGGACAGGGGACAATCAGCCCCAGCATTTT. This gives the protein CSARGWTGDNQPQHF.

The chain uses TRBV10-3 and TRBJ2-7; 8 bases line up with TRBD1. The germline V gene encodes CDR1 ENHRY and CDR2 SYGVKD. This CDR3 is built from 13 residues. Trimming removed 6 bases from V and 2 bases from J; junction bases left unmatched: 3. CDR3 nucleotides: TGTGCCATCAGGGAGACAGGGGCCTACGAGCAGTACGTC. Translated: CAIRETGAYEQYV.

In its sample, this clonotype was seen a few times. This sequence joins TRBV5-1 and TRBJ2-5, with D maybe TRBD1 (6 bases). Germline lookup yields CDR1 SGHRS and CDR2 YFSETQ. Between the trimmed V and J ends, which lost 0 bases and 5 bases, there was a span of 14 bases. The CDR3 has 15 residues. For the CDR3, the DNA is TGCGCCAGCAGCTTGGCTTCCACAGGGATGGAGACCCAGTACTTC. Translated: CASSLASTGMETQYF.

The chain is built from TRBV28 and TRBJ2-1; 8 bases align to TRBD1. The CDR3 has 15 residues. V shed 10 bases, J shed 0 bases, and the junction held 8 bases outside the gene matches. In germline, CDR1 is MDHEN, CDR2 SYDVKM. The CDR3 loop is CATNRGFSSYNEQFF. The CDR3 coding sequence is TGTGCCACCAACAGGGGGTTCAGCTCCTACAATGAGCAGTTCTTC.

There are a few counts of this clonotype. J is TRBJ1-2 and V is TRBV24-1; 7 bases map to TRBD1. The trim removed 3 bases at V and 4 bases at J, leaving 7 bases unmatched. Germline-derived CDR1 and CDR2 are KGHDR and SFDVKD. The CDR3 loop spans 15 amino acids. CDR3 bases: TGTGCCACCAGTGATCGGACAGGACTCGGCTATGGCTACACCTTC. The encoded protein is CATSDRTGLGYGYTF.

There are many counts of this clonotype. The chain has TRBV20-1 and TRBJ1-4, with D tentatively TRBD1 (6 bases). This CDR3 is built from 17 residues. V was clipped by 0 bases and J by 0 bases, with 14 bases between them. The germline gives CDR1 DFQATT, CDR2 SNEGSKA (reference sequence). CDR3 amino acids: CSARDLGDTATNEKLFF. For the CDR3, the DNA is TGCAGTGCTAGAGATCTCGGGGACACCGCAACTAATGAAAAACTGTTTTTT.

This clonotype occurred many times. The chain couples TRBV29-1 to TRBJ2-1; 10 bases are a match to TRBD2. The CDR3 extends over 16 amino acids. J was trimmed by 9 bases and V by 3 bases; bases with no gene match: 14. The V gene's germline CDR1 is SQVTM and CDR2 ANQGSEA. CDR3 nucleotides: TGCAGCGTTGACAGGGGCGGCCTAGCGGGAGTAAGTGAGCAGTTCTTC. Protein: CSVDRGGLAGVSEQFF.

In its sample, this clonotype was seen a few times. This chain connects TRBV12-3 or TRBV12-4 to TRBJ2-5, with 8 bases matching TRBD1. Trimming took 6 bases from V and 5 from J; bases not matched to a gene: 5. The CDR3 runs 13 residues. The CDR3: CASRATGVETQYF. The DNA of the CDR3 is TGTGCCAGCAGAGCGACAGGGGTTGAGACCCAGTACTTC.

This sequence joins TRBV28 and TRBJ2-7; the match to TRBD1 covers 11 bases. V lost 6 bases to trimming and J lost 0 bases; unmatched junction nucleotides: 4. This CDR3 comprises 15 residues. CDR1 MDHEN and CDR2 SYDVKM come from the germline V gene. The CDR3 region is CASSSGQGASYEQYV. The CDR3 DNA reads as TGTGCCAGCAGCTCCGGACAGGGGGCCTCCTACGAGCAGTACGTC.

The CDR3 here is CATSGRPQAFSGEQFF. DNA of the CDR3: TGTGCCACCAGCGGTCGACCTCAGGCCTTTAGCGGTGAGCAGTTCTTC. This chain joins TRBV15 and TRBJ2-1; maybe TRBD2 (6 bases). The CDR3 has 16 residues. V gave up 5 bases and J gave up 9 bases, with 23 bases separating them. Germline-derived CDR1 and CDR2 are LNHNV and YYDKDF (reference sequence). Full variable domain (remainder filled in from reference TRBV15 and TRBJ2-1): DAMVIQNPRYQVTQFGKPVTLSCSQTLNHNVMYWYQQKSSQAPKLLFHYYDKDFNNEADTPDNFQSRRPNTSFCFLDIRSPGLGDTAMYLCATSGRPQAFSGEQFFGPGTRLTVL.

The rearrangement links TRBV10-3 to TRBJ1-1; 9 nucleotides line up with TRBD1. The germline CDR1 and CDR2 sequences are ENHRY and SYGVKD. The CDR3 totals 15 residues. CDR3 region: CTTNTGGGRNTEAFF. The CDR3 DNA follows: TGTACCACCAATACAGGGGGCGGCCGGAACACTGAAGCTTTCTTT.